This T cell receptor beta chain derives from a study of somatic mutations in cytotoxic T cells in rheumatoid arthritis. Overall study results and limits: Measurement of CD8+ T-cell clonality revealed no significant difference between rheumatoid arthritis patients and age-matched healthy controls.

Clones were sequenced by immunoSEQ multiplex PCR, and TCRdb holds only the in-frame ones, with some missing. The sample records about 5,800 clones, about 82% being singletons. The germline V and J ends were trimmed by 4 bases and 1 base, with 5 bases remaining between them. This CDR3 comprises 13 residues. Germline V gene lookup returns CDR1 SGDLS and CDR2 YYNGEE. On this clone itself: Its antigen is undetermined.

The sample was CD8+ T cells sorted from blood. The sequence was collected from a woman aged 50 to 65 with rheumatoid arthritis. This rearrangement joins TRBV9 to TRBJ2-2; D not resolved. The CDR3: CASSHVNTGELFF. As DNA, the CDR3 is TGTGCCAGCAGCCATGTGAACACCGGGGAGCTGTTTTTT.